A selection of T cell receptor beta chains follows, all from one sample in a study of multiple sclerosis patients with progressive multifocal leukoencephalopathy. Assay: immunoSEQ multiplex PCR; the TCRdb copy retains only in-frame clones and omits some. The data contain roughly 32,000 clones, more than 85% of them singletons. Here the sequenced sample was PBMCs, taken from a patient treated with natalizumab. Every receptor here comes from a human donor with progressive multifocal leukoencephalopathy. Both conserved end residues are part of each CDR3. The order of the fields is clone size, J gene, V gene, CDR3 protein. Part of the rows lack a size; the others show once, few, many or a class for expanded clones.

abundance: .; j_gene: TRBJ2-1; v_gene: TRBV27; CDR3aa: CASSFRPPGKFF
abundance: .; j_gene: TRBJ2-1; v_gene: TRBV4-3; CDR3aa: CASSPRGGNEQFF
abundance: once; j_gene: TRBJ1-2; v_gene: TRBV6-1; CDR3aa: CASSAPDRYWGYTF
abundance: few; j_gene: TRBJ1-1; v_gene: TRBV6-5; CDR3aa: CASSYSNAGNTEAFF
abundance: .; j_gene: TRBJ2-7; v_gene: TRBV19; CDR3aa: CASSPGLSYEQYF
abundance: .; j_gene: TRBJ1-1; v_gene: TRBV19; CDR3aa: CASSPGRTEAFF
abundance: .; j_gene: TRBJ1-4; v_gene: TRBV28; CDR3aa: CASSSGQFEKLFF
abundance: .; j_gene: TRBJ2-1; v_gene: TRBV18; CDR3aa: CASSPRTSGIGDEQFF
abundance: .; j_gene: TRBJ1-1; v_gene: TRBV10-1; CDR3aa: CASSPLGQGTEAFF
abundance: .; j_gene: TRBJ1-2; v_gene: TRBV19; CDR3aa: CASSPGRATNYGYTF
abundance: .; j_gene: TRBJ1-2; v_gene: TRBV6-5; CDR3aa: CASSGWDSTNYGYTF
abundance: .; j_gene: TRBJ2-7; v_gene: TRBV7-6; CDR3aa: CASSFAGLAYEQYF
abundance: .; j_gene: TRBJ1-1; v_gene: TRBV5-1; CDR3aa: CASSPGGLSDTEAFF
abundance: .; j_gene: TRBJ2-5; v_gene: TRBV5-1; CDR3aa: CASSLGPTQETQYF
abundance: .; j_gene: TRBJ2-2; v_gene: TRBV7-2; CDR3aa: CASSLDLPGELFF
abundance: .; j_gene: TRBJ2-1; v_gene: TRBV14; CDR3aa: CASSQDRREGHNEQFF
abundance: .; j_gene: TRBJ1-4; v_gene: TRBV15; CDR3aa: CATSRAPGGDEKLFF
abundance: .; j_gene: TRBJ1-4; v_gene: TRBV6-4; CDR3aa: CASSEGSNEKLFF
abundance: .; j_gene: TRBJ2-1; v_gene: TRBV11-1; CDR3aa: CASNSADEQFF
abundance: .; j_gene: TRBJ1-4; v_gene: TRBV5-5; CDR3aa: CASSLKEKLFF
abundance: .; j_gene: TRBJ1-4; v_gene: TRBV4-1; CDR3aa: CASSQARGDAEKLFF
abundance: .; j_gene: TRBJ2-3; v_gene: TRBV7-2; CDR3aa: CASSLEAGSTDTQYF
abundance: few; j_gene: TRBJ2-1; v_gene: TRBV6-1; CDR3aa: CASSRDRGYNEQFF
abundance: .; j_gene: TRBJ2-1; v_gene: TRBV5-4; CDR3aa: CASSSDIGPYNEQFF
abundance: .; j_gene: TRBJ2-1; v_gene: TRBV29-1; CDR3aa: CSLGHNEQFF
abundance: once; j_gene: TRBJ2-1; v_gene: TRBV7-8; CDR3aa: CASSPTPGVTYNEQFF